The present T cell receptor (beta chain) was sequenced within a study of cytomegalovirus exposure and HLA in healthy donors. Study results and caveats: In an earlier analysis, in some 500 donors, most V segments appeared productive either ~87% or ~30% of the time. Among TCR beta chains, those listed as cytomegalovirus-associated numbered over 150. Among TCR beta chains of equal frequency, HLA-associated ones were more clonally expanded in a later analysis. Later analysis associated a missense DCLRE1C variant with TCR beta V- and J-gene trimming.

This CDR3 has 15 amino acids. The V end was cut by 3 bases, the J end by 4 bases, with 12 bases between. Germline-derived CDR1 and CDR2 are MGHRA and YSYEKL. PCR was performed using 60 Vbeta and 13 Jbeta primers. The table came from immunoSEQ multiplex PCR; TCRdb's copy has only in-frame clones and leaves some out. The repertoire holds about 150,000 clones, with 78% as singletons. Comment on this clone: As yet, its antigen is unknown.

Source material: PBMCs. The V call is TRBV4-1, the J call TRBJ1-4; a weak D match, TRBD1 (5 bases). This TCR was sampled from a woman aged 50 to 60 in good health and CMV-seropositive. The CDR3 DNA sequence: TGCGCCAGCAGCCAGGTTGACAGATTTAATGAAAAACTGTTTTTT. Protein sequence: CASSQVDRFNEKLFF.